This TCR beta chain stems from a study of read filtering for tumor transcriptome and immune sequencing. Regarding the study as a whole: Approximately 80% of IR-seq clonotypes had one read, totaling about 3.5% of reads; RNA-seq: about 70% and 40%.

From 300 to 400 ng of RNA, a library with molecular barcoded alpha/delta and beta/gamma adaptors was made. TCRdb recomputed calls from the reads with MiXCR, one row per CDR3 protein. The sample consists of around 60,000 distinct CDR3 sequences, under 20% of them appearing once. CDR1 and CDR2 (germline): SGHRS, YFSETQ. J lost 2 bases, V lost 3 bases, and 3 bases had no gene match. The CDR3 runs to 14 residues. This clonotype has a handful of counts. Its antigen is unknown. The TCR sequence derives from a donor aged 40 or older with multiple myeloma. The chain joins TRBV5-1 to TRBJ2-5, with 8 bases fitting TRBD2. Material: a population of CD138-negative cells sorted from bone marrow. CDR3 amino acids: CASSSGLVQETQYF. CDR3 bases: TGCGCCAGCAGCTCGGGACTAGTACAAGAGACCCAGTACTTC.